Below are 25 T cell receptor beta chains sequenced from a single sample in a study of blood T cell repertoires in COVID-19. TCRdb's table, derived via immunoSEQ multiplex PCR, lists solely in-frame clones and lacks some. The profile shows 100,000 to 150,000 clones, 84% of them singletons. The sequencing sample was made of PBMCs or T cells enriched from blood (not recorded which). The receptors were sampled from a woman under 40 who had recovered from COVID-19.

The CDR3 DNA sequence: TGTGCCAGCAGCTTAAATGGGGGGGTGAACACTGAAGCTTTCTTT. It translates to CASSLNGGVNTEAFF. This chain connects TRBV7-2 to TRBJ1-1; D might be TRBD1 (5 bases). This CDR3 comprises 15 residues. Looked up from germline, CDR1 is SGHTA and CDR2 is FQGNSA. Trimming took off 2 bases at V and 0 bases at J, with 10 bases between the two ends.

The chain is built from TRBV2 and TRBJ1-1; 10 bases are a match to TRBD1. With V trimmed by 4 bases and J by 1 base, 6 bases remained unmatched. The CDR3 contains 16 residues. The V gene's germline CDR1 is SNHLY and CDR2 FYNNEI. As DNA, the CDR3 is TGTGCCAGCAGTGGAGGGACAGGGGTGGGGAACACTGAAGCTTTCTTT. Amino acids: CASSGGTGVGNTEAFF.

J is TRBJ1-1 and V is TRBV6-5; 7 bases are a match to TRBD1. V gave up 6 bases and J gave up 10 bases; unmatched junction bases: 14. The CDR3 runs to 14 residues. The germline V gene has CDR1 MNHEY and CDR2 SVGAGI. DNA of the CDR3: TGTGCCAGCAGCAACCGCGACAGGGTTCGGGTAGCTTTCTTT. Translated: CASSNRDRVRVAFF.

The rearrangement links TRBV7-3 to TRBJ1-2, with D perhaps TRBD1 (5 bases). In germline, CDR1 is SGHTA, CDR2 FQGTGA. This CDR3 is built from 14 residues. Trimming removed 0 bases from V and 8 bases from J, with 13 bases in between. DNA of the CDR3: TGTGCCAGCAGCTTAACGTCCAGGGCTGGAGGCTACACCTTC. This sequence encodes CASSLTSRAGGYTF.

This clone has more than one count but fewer than ten. This chain uses TRBV18 with TRBJ1-2; a weak D match, TRBD1 (6 bases). The CDR3 contains 14 residues. V lost 3 bases, J lost 4 bases, and 12 bases lay in between. Germline-derived CDR1 and CDR2 are KGHSH and LQKENI. For the CDR3, the DNA is TGTGCCAGCTCACCCACACAGGGCCCCTATGGCTACACCTTC. This codes for CASSPTQGPYGYTF. The variable domain in full, with the rest retrieved from reference TRBV18 and TRBJ1-2, is NAGVMQNPRHLVRRRGQEARLRCSPMKGHSHVYWYRQLPEEGLKFMVYLQKENIIDESGMPKERFSAEFPKEGPSILRIQQVVRGDSAAYFCASSPTQGPYGYTFGSGTRLTVV.

CDR3 in amino acids: CASKIGQGFYYGYTF. In DNA, the CDR3 is TGTGCCAGCAAAATTGGACAGGGTTTTTACTATGGCTACACCTTC. V and J are TRBV27 and TRBJ1-2; 8 nucleotides match TRBD1. CDR1 is MNHEY and CDR2 is SMNVEV in the germline V gene (reference sequence). The CDR3 consists of 15 residues. The V and J ends lost 7 bases and 3 bases, in that order; junction bases with no gene match: 10.

This rearrangement joins TRBV5-1 to TRBJ1-1, with a possible D match to TRBD1 (6 bases). This CDR3 region has 16 residues. CDR1 and CDR2 from the germline V gene are SGHRS and YFSETQ. The V end was cut by 1 base, the J end by 4 bases, with 17 bases between. CDR3: CASSLQARGSGTEAFF. The CDR3 DNA follows: TGCGCCAGCAGCTTGCAGGCCAGGGGATCGGGCACTGAAGCTTTCTTT. The full variable domain, its missing parts supplied by reference TRBV5-1 and TRBJ1-1, is KAGVTQTPRYLIKTRGQQVTLSCSPISGHRSVSWYQQTPGQGLQFLFEYFSETQRNKGNFPGRFSGRQFSNSRSEMNVSTLELGDSALYLCASSLQARGSGTEAFFGQGTRLTVV.

The chain joins TRBV29-1 to TRBJ1-2, with a tentative D call TRBD1 (5 bases). The CDR3 totals 11 residues. Germline CDR1 SQVTM, CDR2 ANQGSEA. V shed 2 bases and J shed 8 bases, with 9 bases lying between them. As DNA, the CDR3 is TGCAGCGTTGAAAGGGGCAGAGGCTACACCTTC. This gives the protein CSVERGRGYTF. Variable domain in full (rest from reference TRBV29-1 and TRBJ1-2): SAVISQKPSRDICQRGTSLTIQCQVDSQVTMMFWYRQQPGQSLTLIATANQGSEATYESGFVIDKFPISRPNLTFSTLTVSNMSPEDSSIYLCSVERGRGYTFGSGTRLTVV.

This chain uses TRBV13 with TRBJ2-7; possible D gene TRBD1, 6 bases. Per the germline V gene, CDR1 is PRHDT and CDR2 is FYEKMQ (reference sequence). This CDR3 has 18 residues. V was cut by 5 bases and J by 0 bases, with 23 bases left in between. Here the CDR3 reads CASSARAHRARSSYEQYF. The CDR3 nucleotides read TGTGCCAGCAGCGCAAGGGCCCACAGGGCCAGGAGCTCCTACGAGCAGTACTTC.

CDR3 DNA sequence: TGTGCCAGCAGTTCAGGGCCTGGGGCCAACGTCCTGACTTTC. Residues: CASSSGPGANVLTF. The chain couples TRBV27 to TRBJ2-6; D perhaps matches TRBD1 (5 bases). V was clipped by 4 bases and J by 2 bases, with 6 bases between them. CDR3 size: 14 residues. CDR1 MNHEY and CDR2 SMNVEV come from the germline V gene (reference sequence).

The genes are TRBV6-1 and TRBJ2-3, with 7 bases aligning to TRBD2. CDR3 size: 16 residues. The J segment lost 5 bases and the V segment lost 4 bases, leaving 12 bases of the junction unmatched. Germline V gives CDR1 MNHNS, CDR2 SASEGT. The CDR3 nucleotides read TGTGCCAGCAGTGGTAGGGACTACCCAGCAGGAGATACGCAGTATTTT. Translating it yields CASSGRDYPAGDTQYF.

Comments on this clone: The junction departs from germline at one end; a sequencing error may be responsible. The J gene is TRBJ1-2, the V gene TRBV7-9, with 8 bases that match TRBD1. CDR1 SEHNR and CDR2 FQNEAQ come from the germline V gene (reference sequence). The CDR3 runs 13 residues. CDR3 DNA sequence: TGTGCCAGCAGCTTAGATTGGGGACAGGTTCGAGCCTTC. Its protein is CASSLDWGQVRAF.

This chain uses TRBV5-6 with TRBJ1-1, with D possibly matching TRBD1 (6 bases). The V end was cut by 4 bases, the J end by 6 bases, with 25 bases between. Per germline, CDR1 SGHDT and CDR2 YYEEEE. CDR3 length: 17 amino acids. The CDR3 loop is CASSPSRGLAPEAEAFF. CDR3 coding DNA: TGTGCCAGCAGCCCGTCCAGGGGTTTAGCACCTGAAGCTGAAGCTTTCTTT. The whole variable domain, remainder taken from reference TRBV5-6 and TRBJ1-1, is DAGVTQSPTHLIKTRGQQVTLRCSPKSGHDTVSWYQQALGQGPQFIFQYYEEEERQRGNFPDRFSGHQFPNYSSELNVNALLLGDSALYLCASSPSRGLAPEAEAFFGQGTRLTVV.

The chain employs TRBV3-1 (or the pseudogene TRBV3-2) and TRBJ2-7; TRBD2 matches 10 bases. The trim removed 3 bases at V and 6 bases at J, leaving 11 bases unmatched. Germline V lookup: CDR1 LGHDT, CDR2 YNNKEL (reference sequence). The CDR3 totals 16 residues. CDR3 DNA sequence: TGTGCCAGCAGCCACACGATCCTAGCGGGAGCGGGCGAGCAGTACTTC. It codes for CASSHTILAGAGEQYF.

J is TRBJ1-5 and V is TRBV20-1; no clear D. The ends were cut back, 3 bases at V and 4 bases at J, with 10 bases in the middle. The CDR3 totals 13 residues. The germline V gene encodes CDR1 DFQATT and CDR2 SNEGSKA (reference sequence). The CDR3 DNA reads TGCAGTGCTAGTAGAACTCCTAATCAGCCCCAGCATTTT. Its protein is CSASRTPNQPQHF.

The chain links TRBV4-3 to TRBJ2-7, with TRBD1 as a possible D gene (5 bases). This CDR3 has 16 residues. Germline CDR1 reads LGHNA; CDR2 reads YSLEER. Trimming took 0 bases from V and 3 from J, leaving 15 bases between them. This CDR3 reads CASSQDTAGKSYEQYF. The CDR3 DNA follows: TGCGCCAGCAGCCAAGATACGGCAGGGAAAAGCTACGAGCAGTACTTC.

This chain connects TRBV19 to TRBJ1-2; D is unresolved. Germline V CDR1 and CDR2: LNHDA, SQIVND (reference sequence). CDR3 length: 13 amino acids. Trimming pared 4 bases from V and 6 bases from J, leaving 12 bases between. CDR3 loop: CASSTHRENGYTF. CDR3 sequence (DNA): TGTGCCAGTAGTACCCACCGAGAAAATGGCTACACCTTC.

The CDR3 sequence is CASSLKARLAVSSYNEQFF. The CDR3 DNA is TGTGCCAGCAGCTTAAAAGCCCGACTAGCGGTGAGCTCCTACAATGAGCAGTTCTTC. The chain joins TRBV7-3 to TRBJ2-1; the match to TRBD2 covers 9 bases. This CDR3 has 19 residues. J was trimmed by 0 bases and V by 1 base; bases with no gene match: 10. Germline values: CDR1 SGHTA, CDR2 FQGTGA.

The chain links TRBV18 to TRBJ2-3; possibly TRBD2 for D (5 bases). The germline CDR1 and CDR2 sequences are KGHSH and LQKENI. The CDR3 is 15 residues long. Deletions cut 5 bases from V and 3 bases from J, with 15 bases between. As DNA, the CDR3 is TGTGCCAGCTCATACAACGCGGGCGGGACAGATACGCAGTATTTT. Translation: CASSYNAGGTDTQYF.

The rearrangement joins TRBV3-1 (or the pseudogene TRBV3-2) to TRBJ2-5, with D possibly TRBD2 on 8 matching bases. The germline CDR1 and CDR2 sequences are LGHDT and YNNKEL (reference sequence). This CDR3 has 17 amino acids. The germline V and J ends were trimmed by 1 base and 1 base, with 16 bases remaining between them. CDR3 DNA sequence: TGTGCCAGCAGCCAAGCGGGAGGGGGCTCCCCCCAAGAGACCCAGTACTTC. Translated, it gives CASSQAGGGSPQETQYF.

The J gene is TRBJ1-5, the V gene TRBV30, with a weak D call TRBD1 (5 bases). CDR3 size: 14 residues. Germline CDR1 and CDR2: GTSNPN and SVGIG (reference sequence). V was shortened by 3 bases and J by 3 bases, with 12 bases between the two germline ends. The CDR3 reads CAWSKGVVNQPQHF. CDR3 sequence (DNA): TGTGCCTGGAGCAAAGGGGTGGTCAATCAGCCCCAGCATTTT.

The chain carries TRBV10-3 and TRBJ2-4, with 7 nucleotides matching TRBD1. In germline, CDR1 is ENHRY, CDR2 SYGVKD. Trimming took 5 bases from V and 2 from J; bases not matched to a gene: 3. The CDR3 totals 14 residues. CDR3 DNA: TGTGCCATCAGTTCGACAGGGACCAAAAACATTCAGTACTTC. Translation gives CAISSTGTKNIQYF.

This clone appeared a few times. This chain uses TRBV6-2 or TRBV6-3 with TRBJ2-2, with no clear D. Germline loops: CDR1 MNHEY, CDR2 SVGEGT. V was shortened by 2 bases and J by 1 base, with 14 bases between the two germline ends. The CDR3 is 17 amino acids. The CDR3 coding sequence is TGTGCCAGCAGTTACCCACCCGAGTATTGGAACACCGGGGAGCTGTTTTTT. Translating it yields CASSYPPEYWNTGELFF.

This clone has only one observation. This chain joins TRBV4-1 and TRBJ2-5; 9 nucleotides match TRBD2. CDR1 and CDR2 from the germline V gene are MGHRA and YSYEKL. CDR3 length equals 14 residues. The trim removed 3 bases at V and 5 bases at J, leaving 4 bases unmatched. DNA of the CDR3: TGCGCCAGCAGCCAGCAAGCGGGAGGTGAGACCCAGTACTTC. Its translation is CASSQQAGGETQYF.

V gene TRBV7-9 combines with J gene TRBJ2-2; 14 bases are shared with TRBD2. This CDR3 is 17 amino acids long. J was trimmed by 5 bases and V by 5 bases; bases with no gene match: 7. Germline V CDR1 and CDR2: SEHNR, FQNEAQ (reference sequence). CDR3 sequence: CASSLRLAGGPTGELFF. DNA for the CDR3: TGTGCCAGCAGCCTCAGACTAGCGGGAGGGCCGACCGGGGAGCTGTTTTTT.